The rows below give T cell receptor beta chains drawn from one sample of a study of cytomegalovirus exposure and HLA in healthy donors. TCRdb's table, derived via immunoSEQ multiplex PCR, lists solely in-frame clones and lacks some. The sample lists over 90,000 clones; around 69% were seen once. What was sequenced was PBMCs. The receptors originated from a woman aged 60-75 years in good health and CMV-seropositive. CDR3s include the opening cysteine and the closing phenylalanine or tryptophan. The order of the fields is J gene, V gene, D gene, clone size, CDR3 length, CDR3 DNA, CDR3 protein. The D gene is left open where the match is weak. The size entry is marked missing in some rows and otherwise reads once, few, many or a size class.

TRBJ2-7,TRBV29-1,NA,NA,11,TGCAGCGTTGAAAATCTTAACGAGCAGTACTTC,CSVENLNEQYF
TRBJ2-1,TRBV5-6,NA,NA,18,TGTGCCAGCAGCTCTTCTTCTCCCTGGGAGAGCTCCTACAATGAGCAGTTCTTC,CASSSSSPWESSYNEQFF
TRBJ1-1,TRBV7-3,NA,NA,13,TGTGCCAGCAGCTCGAGGGTTGGCACTGAAGCTTTCTTT,CASSSRVGTEAFF
TRBJ1-1,TRBV2,NA,NA,14,TGTGCCAGCAGTGAAGCGCAGTCGAACACTGAAGCTTTCTTT,CASSEAQSNTEAFF
TRBJ1-2,TRBV5-6,NA,NA,14,TGTGCCAGCATTGACCGTCGGCGGAGCTATGGCTACACCTTC,CASIDRRRSYGYTF
TRBJ2-4,TRBV18,NA,NA,15,TGTGCCAGCTCACCAAGCCAGGGAGGCAAAAACATTCAGTACTTC,CASSPSQGGKNIQYF
TRBJ2-1,TRBV18,NA,NA,14,TGTGCCAGCTCACCACGGACTAACCGCAATGAGCAGTTCTTC,CASSPRTNRNEQFF
TRBJ2-7,TRBV11-2,NA,NA,13,TGTGCCAGCAGCTTTGGGAGCTCCTACGAGCAGTACTTC,CASSFGSSYEQYF
TRBJ1-1,TRBV15,TRBD1,once,14,TGTGCCACCAGCAGGAATAGGGGGCAGACTGAAGCTTTCTTT,CATSRNRGQTEAFF
TRBJ2-3,TRBV5-6,TRBD2,once,16,TGTGCCAGCAGCGGGGGACTAGCGGGAGGACCTGATACGCAGTATTTT,CASSGGLAGGPDTQYF
TRBJ2-3,TRBV7-9,NA,NA,15,TGTGCCAGCAGCCACGGAAGGGGAAGCACAGATACGCAGTATTTT,CASSHGRGSTDTQYF
TRBJ2-2,TRBV10-1,TRBD2,NA,14,TGCGCCAGCCGGGAGGGGATGGTCACCGGGGAGCTGTTTTTT,CASREGMVTGELFF
TRBJ2-7,TRBV20-1,TRBD2,NA,11,TGCAGTAAACTAGCGGGAGCTGAGCAGTACTTC,CSKLAGAEQYF
TRBJ1-2,TRBV5-5,NA,NA,15,TGTGCCAGCAGCATCGACCGACAGAATGTATATGGCTACACCTTC,CASSIDRQNVYGYTF
TRBJ2-4,TRBV5-8,TRBD1,few,14,TGTGCCAGCAGCTGGCAGGGGGCAGCGGACATTCAGTACTTC,CASSWQGAADIQYF
TRBJ1-2,TRBV25-1,TRBD1,NA,14,TGTGCCAGCAGTGAAGGGGACAGAAACTATGGCTACACCTTC,CASSEGDRNYGYTF
TRBJ1-1,TRBV11-2,NA,NA,14,TGTGCCAGCAGCTTAAACCGGTTGACAGTTGAAGCTTTCTTT,CASSLNRLTVEAFF
TRBJ2-7,TRBV6-5,TRBD1,NA,13,TGTGCCAGCCGGGACAGGAATTCCTACGAGCAGTACTTC,CASRDRNSYEQYF
TRBJ2-3,TRBV7-9,NA,NA,16,TGTGCCAGCAGCTTGAGGAATACAGGGTACACAGATACGCAGTATTTT,CASSLRNTGYTDTQYF
TRBJ2-7,TRBV5-1,NA,NA,17,TGCGCCAGCAGCTTGGAACTTTGGGGGCTGGGCTCCTACGAGCAGTACTTC,CASSLELWGLGSYEQYF
TRBJ1-1,TRBV11-2,NA,NA,18,TGTGCCAGCAGCTCGGGAACATCCCCCTTACTCGCGAACACTGAAGCTTTCTTT,CASSSGTSPLLANTEAFF
TRBJ1-2,TRBV4-1,TRBD1,NA,18,TGCGCCAGCAGCCAAGACTGGACAGGGGAGGGGATTAACTATGGCTACACCTTC,CASSQDWTGEGINYGYTF
TRBJ1-2,TRBV6-1,NA,many,14,TGTGCCAGCAGTGCGTCCCACCTCTATATTGGCTACACCTTC,CASSASHLYIGYTF
TRBJ1-1,TRBV10-3,NA,NA,13,TGTGCCATCAGTGAGTCGGGCGTAACTGAAGCTTTCTTT,CAISESGVTEAFF
TRBJ2-5,TRBV6-1,NA,NA,15,TGTGCCAGCACCAAGGCAGGGGTATGGGGAGAGACCCAGTACTTC,CASTKAGVWGETQYF
TRBJ2-3,TRBV30,NA,NA,16,TGTGCCTGGAGTGTATGGCGGTTAAGGGGCTCAGATACGCAGTATTTT,CAWSVWRLRGSDTQYF
TRBJ2-2,TRBV30,NA,NA,15,TGTGCCTGGAGACGTCAAACAGGGTTTCAAGGGGAGCTGTTTTTT,CAWRRQTGFQGELFF
TRBJ2-5,TRBV15,NA,NA,16,TGTGCCACCAGCAGGTTAGGACTACCCCGCGAGGAGACCCAGTACTTC,CATSRLGLPREETQYF
TRBJ2-1,TRBV6-5,TRBD1,NA,14,TGTGCCAGCAGTCAGGGGACAGGGGGCGGTGAGCAGTTCTTC,CASSQGTGGGEQFF
TRBJ1-5,TRBV19,NA,large,14,TGTGCCAGTAGCGGGCTTCGGGGGAATCAGCCCCAGCATTTT,CASSGLRGNQPQHF
TRBJ1-1,TRBV7-9,NA,NA,10,TGTGCCAGGGGCCCTTCTGAAGCTTTCTTT,CARGPSEAFF
TRBJ2-1,TRBV7-2,TRBD2,NA,14,TGTGCCAGCAGCTCGAGGATAGCGGGAGAAGTTCTGTTCTTC,CASSSRIAGEVLFF
TRBJ2-5,TRBV15,NA,NA,14,TGTGCCACCAGCAGAGATTTCCGGGAAGAGACCCAGTACTTC,CATSRDFREETQYF
TRBJ1-4,TRBV30,NA,NA,14,TGTGCCTGGAGTTTGGATCACAGGGTGGGAAAACTGTTTTTT,CAWSLDHRVGKLFF
TRBJ2-3,TRBV7-7,NA,NA,13,TGTGCTAGCAGCCAGGGCCCGCCAGATACGCAGTATTTT,CASSQGPPDTQYF
TRBJ2-7,TRBV5-4,TRBD2,few,14,TGTGCCAGCAGCATAGGACTAGGAACCTACGAGCAGTACTTC,CASSIGLGTYEQYF
TRBJ1-3,TRBV30,NA,NA,14,TGTGCCTGGAGTCAGGGGAAATCTGGAAACACCATATATTTT,CAWSQGKSGNTIYF
TRBJ1-4,TRBV4-2,NA,NA,15,TGTGCCAGCAGCCATCGGGGGGGTACTAATGAAAAACTGTTTTTT,CASSHRGGTNEKLFF
TRBJ2-7,TRBV19,NA,NA,13,TGTGCCAGTAGTAGCGGTAACTCCTACGAGCAGTACTTC,CASSSGNSYEQYF
TRBJ2-3,TRBV5-4,TRBD2,NA,17,TGTGCCAGCAGCGTAAGGGTCCTAGCGGCTAGCACAGATACGCAGTATTTT,CASSVRVLAASTDTQYF
TRBJ2-5,TRBV19,TRBD1,NA,14,TGTGCCAGTCGGGACAGGGGGCGCGGGGAGACCCAGTACTTC,CASRDRGRGETQYF
TRBJ1-5,TRBV2,NA,NA,14,TGTGCCAGCAGTAATCAGGGTTTGGATCAGCCCCAGCATTTT,CASSNQGLDQPQHF
TRBJ1-5,TRBV7-3,NA,few,13,TGTGCCAGCAGCCCCGAGCCTAATCAGCCCCAGCATTTT,CASSPEPNQPQHF
TRBJ2-1,TRBV28,NA,NA,15,TGTGCCAGCAGTTTGCCGGGAAGCTCCTACAATGAGCAGTTCTTC,CASSLPGSSYNEQFF
TRBJ2-1,TRBV27,NA,NA,15,TGTGCCAGCAGAGACCGGGACTCCATCTACAATGAGCAGTTCTTC,CASRDRDSIYNEQFF
TRBJ2-2,TRBV7-8,TRBD1,NA,12,TGTGCCAGCAGCCGGGACAGCGGGGAGCTGTTTTTT,CASSRDSGELFF
TRBJ1-5,TRBV2,TRBD1,once,16,TGTGCCAGCAGTGAAGCGGGGACAGGGGGCAATCAGCCCCAGCATTTT,CASSEAGTGGNQPQHF
TRBJ1-1,TRBV6-6,TRBD1,NA,16,TGTGCCAGCACAAGGGGGCGTCTGGGACAGAACACTGAAGCTTTCTTT,CASTRGRLGQNTEAFF
TRBJ1-1,TRBV7-3,NA,NA,13,TGTGCCAGCAGCTTCAGGATGAACACTGAAGCTTTCTTT,CASSFRMNTEAFF
TRBJ2-7,TRBV6-5,NA,NA,14,TGTGCCAGCAGTTCGGGGAGCTTTTGGTCCGAGCAGTACTTC,CASSSGSFWSEQYF
TRBJ2-7,TRBV6-6,TRBD1,few,15,TGTGCCAGCGTAACGGGGGACAGGGGGCTAGAGGAGCAGTACTTC,CASVTGDRGLEEQYF
TRBJ1-5,TRBV15,NA,few,15,TGTGCCACCAGCAGAGATCCGTCAGGTCTGCAGCCCCAGCATTTT,CATSRDPSGLQPQHF
TRBJ1-1,TRBV28,NA,NA,12,TGTGCCAGCTCGTTAATGAACACTGAAGCTTTCTTT,CASSLMNTEAFF
TRBJ2-5,TRBV7-9,TRBD2,NA,15,TGTGCCAGCAGCTCGCCCCGACTAGCTACAGAGACCCAGTACTTC,CASSSPRLATETQYF
TRBJ2-2,TRBV27,NA,NA,13,TGTGCCAGCAGTAGAACAGGGTTCGGGGAGCTGTTTTTT,CASSRTGFGELFF
TRBJ2-4,TRBV30,NA,NA,15,TGTGCCTGGGGACGAGGACAGCTAGCCAAAAACATTCAGTACTTC,CAWGRGQLAKNIQYF